This TCR beta chain emerged from a study of blood T cells in healthy people across ages (dated by TCRdb to between 2015 and 2017). Broadly, across the study: Template switching captured roughly one uniquely barcoded TCR beta cDNA molecule per two T cells in model experiments. Using deep sequencing normalized with unique cDNA molecular identifiers, the study measured how TCR beta repertoire diversity changes with age. The donors were divided into four age groups: young (average roughly 17 years), middle-aged (around 37), aged (under 70) and long-lived (roughly 82). Using the same blood draw, the study looked at two additional independent replicas of 1 million unique cDNA reads for two donors, one aged 18 to 30 and the other aged 80 or older. Donors of different ages were randomly distributed across sequencing lanes to avoid experimental bias.

The CDR1 and CDR2 encoded by the germline V gene (reference sequence) are LGHDT and YNNKEL. Clipping removes 4 bases from V and 1 base from J, with 17 as the unmatched junction base count. The CDR3 measures 20 amino acids from cysteine to phenylalanine. Only CDR3 DNA remains: 60 bases, in frame from the first base. Donors were a few dozen systemically healthy Caucasian individuals from Russia aged roughly 6 to 90 years. Around 10 milliliters of peripheral blood were collected from each donor into EDTA-treated Vacutainer tubes. PBMCs were isolated by Ficoll-Paque density-gradient centrifugation, with at least 6 million obtained per sample. Total RNA, at least 5 micrograms per sample, was extracted from PBMCs with Trizol reagent. Naive CD45RAhigh/CD27high T cell percentages were measured by flow cytometry on a PBMC aliquot from every donor. General findings and caveats noted by the study authors: As age increased, observed TCR beta diversity per million T cells dropped in a roughly linear way, and a significant reduction was already evident by age about 36. Estimates of total diversity based on one million sequenced T cells were regarded as lower bounds and as underestimates. The long-lived group showed more naive CD4+ T cells, fewer expanded clones and increased TCR diversity than the aged group, suggesting age selection. Since profiling was done on bulk unsorted PBMCs, naive and antigen-experienced compartments could not be conclusively compared. Donor CMV infection status was unknown, potentially confounding age-related changes in expanded clonotypes. A strong correlation was found between observed TCR beta diversity and the percentage of naive T cells measured by flow cytometry.

This clonotype was counted a few times. Its antigen has not been determined. No clone much larger than this one lies a single base away; base qualities are absent. Library construction relied on 5' RACE. TCRdb lists the instrument as Illumina HiSeq 2500. A second PCR of about 7 to 12 cycles was run with a J-beta primer mix and a sample-barcoded 5' primer. A template-switch 5' adaptor carrying 12 random nucleotides introduced a unique molecular identifier onto each TCR beta cDNA molecule. Each sample yielded at least 2.5 million CDR3-containing paired-end reads. First-strand cDNA synthesis was performed from all RNA using the Mint cDNA synthesis kit, with priming by a TRBC-specific oligonucleotide. Following uracil-DNA glycosylase treatment, a first 18-cycle PCR with universal primers M1SS and BC2_uni_R was performed on all cDNA. As for the authors' bioinformatics: Normalization of each sample was performed by random selection of 1 million high-quality reads, each carrying a distinct molecular identifier. Reads sharing molecular identifiers were discarded rather than binned into consensus sequences. MiTCR, set to a Q25 quality threshold and the strictest error-elimination algorithm, was used for CDR3 identification, clonotype clustering and error correction. A nonparametric unseen species model with Euler transformation was used to estimate lower-bound total TCR beta diversity. TCRdb cleaned the public reads at Q25 with fastp, built clones with MiXCR and kept in-frame beta chains. Each entry is one CDR3 protein sequence, shown with its most common DNA and genes. These V and J calls are TCRdb output, not the study's own analysis. The table for this sample lists about 1.6 million distinct CDR3 sequences; about 35% of them were counted only once. The ten largest clones capture 10% to 12% of the sample.

The sample taken for sequencing was blood. The receptor's source is a woman aged 25 to 45 in good health. This chain joins TRBV3-1 to TRBJ2-3, with 10 bases aligning to TRBD2. CDR3 sequence: CASSLWTSGNRKGGTDTQYF. The DNA sequence is given as TGTGCCAGCAGCCTGTGGACTAGCGGCAATCGTAAGGGGGGCACAGATACGCAGTATTTT.